This TCR beta chain was found in a study of T cell responses to AZD1222 COVID-19 vaccine (dated by TCRdb to the early 2020s). As for the study more broadly: TCR sequencing covered 233 trial participants: about 210 given two doses of AZD1222 and about 26 given two doses of MenACWY control vaccine. Trial participants were enrolled by age into subgroups of 18-55, 56-69 and 70-plus years, and around 150, 28 and 57 TCR-sequenced participants, respectively, were included in these subgroups.

Results the study describes overall, beyond this receptor: Conclusions about previously exposed vaccinees are limited because only five or six AZD1222 recipients were SARS-CoV-2 seropositive at baseline. The 56-69-year group was small, and its depth increase did not reach significance, likely because of low power. No day 14 peak-response samples were available, so repertoires were characterized only after the peak T cell response. Epitopes outside the regions mutated in the B.1.351 and B.1.1.7 variants were reportedly recognized by nearly half of the unique spike-specific TCRs. CD4 TCRs associated with the vaccine covered the entire spike protein, and the dominant responses were in regions 160-218 and 743-854. After two AZD1222 doses, spike-specific TCR breadth and depth were significantly higher than at day 0 and than in MenACWY recipients. Participants were mostly white British and included more females than males, and it was suggested by the authors that clonal diversity may have been underestimated.

As regards this clone: Its recognized antigen is unknown. One base away there is no much larger clone; base qualities are not given.

V ends up 4 bases short and J 7 bases short, with an unmatched junction base count of 4. The CDR3 covers 13 residues, taking in both the cysteine and the phenylalanine. The kept DNA is CDR3 alone, 39 bases in frame from the first base. The germline V gene supplies CDR1 ENHRY and CDR2 SYGVKD. Taken with the paper, the label for time point translates to: about 28 days (+/-7) after the second vaccine dose. AZD1222 recipients given second doses at about 4 weeks or at about 12 weeks were pooled, since spike-specific TCR depth and breadth were not found to differ between the two schedules. Vaccinee samples came from UK trials COV001 and COV002, including a single-blind randomized controlled phase 2/3 trial of AZD1222 (ChAdOx1 nCoV-19) in healthy adults. Trial participant PBMC samples were collected at day 0 and day 28 after the second dose for TCRbeta chain sequencing. The CDR3 regions of human TCRbeta chains were subjected to immunosequencing. The authors' pipeline ran thus. TCRs in the repertoires were compared against a reference library of SARS-CoV-2-specific TCRs that had been generated with the MIRA antigen-specificity platform. Breadth was defined as the fraction of unique TCRs that were SARS-CoV-2-associated. Depth was defined as the fraction of total T cells that were SARS-CoV-2-associated. Each spike-specific TCR was assigned to its reactive spike region and to a CD4 or CD8 class using the MIRA data. Log10-transformed breadth and depth values were compared by one-way ANOVA with Sidak's multiple comparisons tests. Not all clones reach the TCRdb copy of this immuneACCESS table, which keeps in-frame sequences only. Checked studies attribute under half of the gap to unresolved V genes and leave the rest unexplained. For V, J and clone size, that table is used; D and trimming come from the DNA. This sample lists about 56,000 clones; 75% to 90% were detected once. 6.5% to 8.5% of the sample is held by the ten biggest clonotypes.

This chain is built from TRBV10-3 and TRBJ2-1, with 7 central nucleotides matching TRBD1. Sample: peripheral blood, taken 28 days after the second AZD1222 dose. This receptor was obtained from an adult who received the AZD1222 COVID-19 vaccine. CDR3 region: CAISGTGVNEQFF. The nucleotide sequence is TGTGCCATCAGTGGTACAGGGGTTAATGAGCAGTTCTTC.